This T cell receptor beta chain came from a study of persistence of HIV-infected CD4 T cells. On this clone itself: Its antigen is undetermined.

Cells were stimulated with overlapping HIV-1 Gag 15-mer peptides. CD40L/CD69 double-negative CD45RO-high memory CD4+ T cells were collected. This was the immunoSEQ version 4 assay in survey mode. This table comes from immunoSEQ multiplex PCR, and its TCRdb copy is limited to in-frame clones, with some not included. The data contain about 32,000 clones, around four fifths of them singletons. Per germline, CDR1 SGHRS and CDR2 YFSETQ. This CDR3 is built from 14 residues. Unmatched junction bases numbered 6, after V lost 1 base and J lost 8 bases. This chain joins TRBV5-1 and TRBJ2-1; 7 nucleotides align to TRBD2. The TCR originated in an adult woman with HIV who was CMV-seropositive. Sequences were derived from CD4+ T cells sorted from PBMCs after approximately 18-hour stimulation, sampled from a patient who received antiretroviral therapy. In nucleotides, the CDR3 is TGCGCCAGCAGCTTGTTACGGGGGGACGATGAGCAGTTCTTC. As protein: CASSLLRGDDEQFF.